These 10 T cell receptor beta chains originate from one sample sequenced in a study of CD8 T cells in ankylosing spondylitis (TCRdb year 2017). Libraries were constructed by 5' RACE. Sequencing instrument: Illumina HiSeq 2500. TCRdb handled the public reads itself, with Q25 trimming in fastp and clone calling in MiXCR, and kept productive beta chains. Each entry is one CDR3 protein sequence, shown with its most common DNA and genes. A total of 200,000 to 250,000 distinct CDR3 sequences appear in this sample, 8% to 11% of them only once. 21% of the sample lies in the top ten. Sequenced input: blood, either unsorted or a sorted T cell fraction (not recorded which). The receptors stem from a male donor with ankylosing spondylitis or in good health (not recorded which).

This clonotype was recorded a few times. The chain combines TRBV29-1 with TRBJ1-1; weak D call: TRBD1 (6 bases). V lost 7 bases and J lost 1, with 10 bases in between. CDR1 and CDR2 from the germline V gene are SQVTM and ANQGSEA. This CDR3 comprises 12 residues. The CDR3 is CSAATGNTEAFF. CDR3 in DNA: TGCAGCGCCGCGACAGGGAACACTGAAGCTTTCTTT.

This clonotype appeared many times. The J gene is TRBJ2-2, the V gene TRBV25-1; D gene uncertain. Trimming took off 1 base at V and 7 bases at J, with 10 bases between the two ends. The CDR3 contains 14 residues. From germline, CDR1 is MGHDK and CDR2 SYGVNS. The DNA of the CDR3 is TGTGCCAGCAGTGAATCGACTGATTACGGGGAGCTGTTTTTT. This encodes CASSESTDYGELFF.

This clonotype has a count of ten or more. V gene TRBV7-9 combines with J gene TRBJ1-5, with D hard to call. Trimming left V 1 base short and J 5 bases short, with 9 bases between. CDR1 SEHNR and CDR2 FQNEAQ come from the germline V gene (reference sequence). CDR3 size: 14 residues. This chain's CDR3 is CASSLGPGDQPQHF. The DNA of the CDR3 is TGTGCCAGCAGCTTAGGACCCGGTGATCAGCCCCAGCATTTT.

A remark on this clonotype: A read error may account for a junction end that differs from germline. The DNA of the CDR3 is TGTGCCAACAGCACACGGACAGGGCTAGAGACCCAGTACTTC. Encoded protein: CANSTRTGLETQYF. The chain combines TRBV7-2 with TRBJ2-5, with 8 bases that match TRBD1. There are 14 residues in the CDR3. Looked up from germline, CDR1 is SGHTA and CDR2 is FQGNSA.

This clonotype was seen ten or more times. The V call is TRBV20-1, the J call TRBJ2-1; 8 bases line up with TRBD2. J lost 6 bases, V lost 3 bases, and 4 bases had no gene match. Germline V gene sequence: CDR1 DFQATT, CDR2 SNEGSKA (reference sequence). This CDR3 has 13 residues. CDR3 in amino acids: CSASRGGLNEQFF. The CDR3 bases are TGCAGTGCTAGTCGGGGGGGGCTCAATGAGCAGTTCTTC.

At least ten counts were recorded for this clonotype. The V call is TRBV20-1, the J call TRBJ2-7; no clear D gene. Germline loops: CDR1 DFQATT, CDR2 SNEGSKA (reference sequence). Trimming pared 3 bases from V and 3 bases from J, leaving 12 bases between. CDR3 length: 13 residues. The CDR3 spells CSASTGNYYEQYF. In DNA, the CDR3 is TGCAGTGCTAGTACCGGCAACTACTACGAGCAGTACTTC.

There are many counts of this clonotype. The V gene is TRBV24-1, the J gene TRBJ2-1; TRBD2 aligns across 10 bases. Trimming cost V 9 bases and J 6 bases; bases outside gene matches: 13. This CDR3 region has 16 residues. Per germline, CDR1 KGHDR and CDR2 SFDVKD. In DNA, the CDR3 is TGTGCCACCGGGCAATCAACTAGCGGGACTCTCAATGAGCAGTTCTTC. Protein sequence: CATGQSTSGTLNEQFF.

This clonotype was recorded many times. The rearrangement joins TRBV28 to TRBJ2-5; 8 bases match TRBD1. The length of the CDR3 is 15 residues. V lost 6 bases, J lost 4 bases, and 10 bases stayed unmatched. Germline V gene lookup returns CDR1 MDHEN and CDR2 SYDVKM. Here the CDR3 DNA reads TGTGCCAGCAGCCTTCCTGGACAGGGAATAGAGACCCAGTACTTC. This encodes CASSLPGQGIETQYF.

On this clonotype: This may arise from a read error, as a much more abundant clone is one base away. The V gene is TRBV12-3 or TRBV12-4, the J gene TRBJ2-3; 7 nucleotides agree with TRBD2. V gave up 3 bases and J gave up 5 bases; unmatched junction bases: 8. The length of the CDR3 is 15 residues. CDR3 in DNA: TGTGCCAGCAGTTTCGCGGGGGTCTTCCGAGATACGCAGTATTTT. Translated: CASSFAGVFRDTQYF.

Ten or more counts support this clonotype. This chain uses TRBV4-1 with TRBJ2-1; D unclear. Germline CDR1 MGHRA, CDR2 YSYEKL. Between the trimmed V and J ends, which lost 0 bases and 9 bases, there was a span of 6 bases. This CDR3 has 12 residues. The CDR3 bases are TGCGCCAGCAGCCAAGATGTGGGTGAGCAGTTCTTC. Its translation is CASSQDVGEQFF.